Listed here is a single TCR beta chain. The entry originates in a study of T cell responses to AZD1222 COVID-19 vaccine. The protocol was immunoSEQ multiplex PCR, while the TCRdb copy is restricted to in-frame clones and leaves out a portion. Of 250,000 to 300,000 clones in the sample, approximately 94% are singletons; the top ten hold 0.55%. Looked up from germline, CDR1 is SEHNR and CDR2 is FQNEAQ (reference sequence). The CDR3 is 15 residues long. V gave up 5 bases and J gave up 2 bases, with 14 bases separating them. This specimen was peripheral blood, taken 28 days after the second AZD1222 dose. This TCR came from an adult who received the AZD1222 COVID-19 vaccine. The V call is TRBV7-9, the J call TRBJ2-3; the D gene is possibly TRBD1 (5 bases). The CDR3 loop reads CASSVSGKLTDTQYF. The CDR3 nucleotides are TGTGCCAGCAGCGTATCAGGGAAGCTCACAGATACGCAGTATTTT. The full variable domain, completed using reference TRBV7-9 and TRBJ2-3, is DTGVSQNPRHKITKRGQNVTFRCDPISEHNRLYWYRQTLGQGPEFLTYFQNEAQLEKSRLLSDRFSAERPKGSFSTLEIQRTEQGDSAMYLCASSVSGKLTDTQYFGPGTRLTVL.